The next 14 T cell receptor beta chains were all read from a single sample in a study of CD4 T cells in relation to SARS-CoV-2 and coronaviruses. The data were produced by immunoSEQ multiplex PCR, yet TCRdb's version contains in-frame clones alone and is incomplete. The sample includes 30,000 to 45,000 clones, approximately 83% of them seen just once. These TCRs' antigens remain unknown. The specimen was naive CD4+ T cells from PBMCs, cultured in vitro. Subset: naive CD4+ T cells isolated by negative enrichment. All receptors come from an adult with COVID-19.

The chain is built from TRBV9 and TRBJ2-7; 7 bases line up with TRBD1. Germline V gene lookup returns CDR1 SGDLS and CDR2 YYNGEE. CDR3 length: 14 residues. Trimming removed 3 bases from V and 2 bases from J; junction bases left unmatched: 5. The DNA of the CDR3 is TGTGCCAGCAGCGCCCGGGACAGACCCTACGAGCAGTACTTC. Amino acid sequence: CASSARDRPYEQYF.

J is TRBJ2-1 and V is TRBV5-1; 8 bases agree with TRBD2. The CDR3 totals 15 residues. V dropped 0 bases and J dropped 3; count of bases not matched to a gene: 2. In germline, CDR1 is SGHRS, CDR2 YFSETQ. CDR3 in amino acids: CASSLAAGGYNEQFF. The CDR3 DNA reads TGCGCCAGCAGCTTGGCCGCGGGAGGCTACAATGAGCAGTTCTTC.

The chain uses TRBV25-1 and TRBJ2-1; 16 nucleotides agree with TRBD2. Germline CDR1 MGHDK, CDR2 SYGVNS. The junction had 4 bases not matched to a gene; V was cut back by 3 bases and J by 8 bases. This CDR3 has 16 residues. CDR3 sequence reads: CASSDAGLAGGYEQFF. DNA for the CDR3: TGTGCCAGCAGTGACGCGGGACTAGCGGGAGGGTATGAGCAGTTCTTC.

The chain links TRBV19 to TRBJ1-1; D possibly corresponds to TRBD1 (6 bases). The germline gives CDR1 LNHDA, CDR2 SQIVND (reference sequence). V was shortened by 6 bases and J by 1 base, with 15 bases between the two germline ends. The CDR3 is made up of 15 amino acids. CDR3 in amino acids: CASSITGQSNTEAFF. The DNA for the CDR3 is TGTGCCAGTAGCATAACAGGGCAATCGAACACTGAAGCTTTCTTT.

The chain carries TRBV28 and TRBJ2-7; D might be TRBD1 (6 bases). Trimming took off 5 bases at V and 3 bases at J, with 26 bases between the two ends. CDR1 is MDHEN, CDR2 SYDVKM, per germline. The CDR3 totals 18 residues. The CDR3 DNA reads TGTGCCAGCAGTACACAGGGTCATCTTGGAGCGAGATACTACGAGCAGTACTTC. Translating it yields CASSTQGHLGARYYEQYF.

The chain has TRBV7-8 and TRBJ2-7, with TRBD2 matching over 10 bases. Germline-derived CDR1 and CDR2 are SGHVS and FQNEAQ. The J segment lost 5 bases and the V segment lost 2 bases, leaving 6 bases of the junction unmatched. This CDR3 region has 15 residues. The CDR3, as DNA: TGTGCCAGCAGCTTATATCTAGCGGGAGAAGACGAGCAGTACTTC. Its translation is CASSLYLAGEDEQYF.

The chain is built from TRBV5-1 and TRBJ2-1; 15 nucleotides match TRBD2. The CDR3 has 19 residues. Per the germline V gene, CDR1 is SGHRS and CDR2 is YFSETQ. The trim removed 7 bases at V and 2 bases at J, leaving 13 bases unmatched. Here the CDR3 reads CASSSMGLAGGFAYNEQFF. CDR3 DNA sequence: TGCGCCAGCTCCAGTATGGGACTAGCGGGAGGTTTCGCCTACAATGAGCAGTTCTTC.

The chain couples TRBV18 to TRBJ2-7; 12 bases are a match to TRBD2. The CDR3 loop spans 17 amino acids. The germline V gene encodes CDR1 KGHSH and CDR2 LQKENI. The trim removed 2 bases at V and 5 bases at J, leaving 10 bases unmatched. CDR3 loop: CASSPSPSGRASNEQYF. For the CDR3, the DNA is TGTGCCAGCTCACCAAGTCCTAGCGGGAGGGCCAGTAACGAGCAGTACTTC.

The CDR3 here is CASSLVESQETQYF. The CDR3 bases are TGTGCCAGCAGCTTAGTCGAGAGTCAAGAGACCCAGTACTTC. The chain joins TRBV13 to TRBJ2-5; D call uncertain. Looked up from germline, CDR1 is PRHDT and CDR2 is FYEKMQ (reference sequence). The germline V and J ends were trimmed by 1 base and 2 bases, with 8 bases remaining between them. The CDR3 totals 14 residues.

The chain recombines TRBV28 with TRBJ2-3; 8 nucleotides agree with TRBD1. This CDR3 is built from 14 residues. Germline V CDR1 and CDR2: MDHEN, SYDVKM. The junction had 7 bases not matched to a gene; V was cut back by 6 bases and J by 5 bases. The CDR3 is CASSSGQDRDTQYF. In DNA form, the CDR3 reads TGTGCCAGCAGCTCGGGACAGGATAGAGATACGCAGTATTTT.

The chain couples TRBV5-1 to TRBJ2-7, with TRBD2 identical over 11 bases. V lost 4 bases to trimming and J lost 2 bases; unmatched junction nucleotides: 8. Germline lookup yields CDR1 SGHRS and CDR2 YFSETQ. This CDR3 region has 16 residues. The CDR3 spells CASSAGRLAGTYEQYF. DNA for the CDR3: TGCGCCAGCAGCGCCGGTCGACTAGCGGGAACCTACGAGCAGTACTTC. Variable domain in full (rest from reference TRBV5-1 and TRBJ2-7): KAGVTQTPRYLIKTRGQQVTLSCSPISGHRSVSWYQQTPGQGLQFLFEYFSETQRNKGNFPGRFSGRQFSNSRSEMNVSTLELGDSALYLCASSAGRLAGTYEQYFGPGTRLTVT.

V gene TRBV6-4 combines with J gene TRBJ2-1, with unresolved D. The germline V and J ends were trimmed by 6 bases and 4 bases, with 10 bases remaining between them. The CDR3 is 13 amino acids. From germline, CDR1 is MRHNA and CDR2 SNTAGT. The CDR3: CASSRESYNEQFF. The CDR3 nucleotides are TGTGCCAGCAGCCGCGAGTCGTACAATGAGCAGTTCTTC.

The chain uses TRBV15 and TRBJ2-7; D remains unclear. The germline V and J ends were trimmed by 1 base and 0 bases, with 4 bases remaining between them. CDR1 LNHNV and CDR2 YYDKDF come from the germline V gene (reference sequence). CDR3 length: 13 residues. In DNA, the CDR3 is TGTGCCACCAGCAGAGCCAGCTCCTACGAGCAGTACTTC. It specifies CATSRASSYEQYF.

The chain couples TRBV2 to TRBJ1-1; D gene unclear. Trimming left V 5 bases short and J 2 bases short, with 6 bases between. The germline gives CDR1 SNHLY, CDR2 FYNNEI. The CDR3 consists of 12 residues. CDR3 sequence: CASSTGNTEAFF. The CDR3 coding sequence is TGTGCCAGCAGTACGGGAAACACTGAAGCTTTCTTT. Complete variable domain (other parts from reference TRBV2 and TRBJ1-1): EPEVTQTPSHQVTQMGQEVILRCVPISNHLYFYWYRQILGQKVEFLVSFYNNEISEKSEIFDDQFSVERPDGSNFTLKIRSTKLEDSAMYFCASSTGNTEAFFGQGTRLTVV.